Shown below are 9 T cell receptor beta chains from a single sample sequenced in a study of blood T cell repertoires in COVID-19. Here immunoSEQ multiplex PCR was the method, and the copy in TCRdb shows in-frame clones only, minus some. Seen here are some 270,000 clones, approximately 83% observed once, and the top ten hold 3.4%. Sequenced: PBMCs or T cells enriched from blood (not recorded which). These receptor sequences come from a man in his fifties who had recovered from COVID-19.

The V call is TRBV15, the J call TRBJ2-3; 7 nucleotides agree with TRBD1. The V gene end was trimmed by 4 bases and the J gene end by 1 base; junction bases not matched to a gene: 5. CDR1 and CDR2 (germline): LNHNV, YYDKDF (reference sequence). The CDR3 is 15 residues long. CDR3 sequence (DNA): TGTGCCACCAGCACCCAGGGGGAGCGCACAGATACGCAGTATTTT. Its protein is CATSTQGERTDTQYF.

The V gene is TRBV6-5, the J gene TRBJ2-7, with 10 bases matching TRBD1. The V gene end was trimmed by 0 bases and the J gene end by 4 bases; junction bases not matched to a gene: 6. Germline CDR1 reads MNHEY; CDR2 reads SVGAGI. The CDR3 spans 16 residues. In nucleotides, the CDR3 is TGTGCCAGCAGTTACTCTTCGACAGGGGGCGAGTACGAGCAGTACTTC. Its protein product is CASSYSSTGGEYEQYF.

The chain joins TRBV7-9 to TRBJ2-4; TRBD2 might be the D (5 bases). V lost 5 bases and J lost 0, with 11 bases in between. The CDR3 runs 15 residues. Looked up from germline, CDR1 is SEHNR and CDR2 is FQNEAQ (reference sequence). CDR3 region: CASSREGVAKNIQYF. CDR3 sequence (DNA): TGTGCCAGCAGCCGCGAGGGAGTAGCCAAAAACATTCAGTACTTC. The whole variable domain, filled in from reference TRBV7-9 and TRBJ2-4, reads DTGVSQNPRHKITKRGQNVTFRCDPISEHNRLYWYRQTLGQGPEFLTYFQNEAQLEKSRLLSDRFSAERPKGSFSTLEIQRTEQGDSAMYLCASSREGVAKNIQYFGAGTRLSVL.

This sequence joins TRBV6-4 and TRBJ1-5, with a weak D call TRBD1 (6 bases). The CDR3 spans 13 residues. Germline values: CDR1 MRHNA, CDR2 SNTAGT. With 3 bases removed from V and 5 bases from J, the gap between germline ends came to 8 bases. CDR3 DNA: TGTGCCAGCAGTGAGGGGGCTTATCAGCCCCAGCATTTT. The encoded protein is CASSEGAYQPQHF.

The DNA for the CDR3 is TGTGCCAGCAGCCAAGGCGGCGGGAGGGCCGTAGATACGCAGTATTTT. Translation: CASSQGGGRAVDTQYF. This chain uses TRBV14 with TRBJ2-3; TRBD2 matches 9 bases. CDR3 length equals 16 residues. CDR1 is SGHDN and CDR2 is FVKESK in the germline V gene. V was pared by 1 base and J by 5 bases, with 7 bases of the junction left unmatched. Combining the CDR3 with reference TRBV14 and TRBJ2-3 gives the whole variable domain EAGVTQFPSHSVIEKGQTVTLRCDPISGHDNLYWYRRVMGKEIKFLLHFVKESKQDESGMPNNRFLAERTGGTYSTLKVQPAELEDSGVYFCASSQGGGRAVDTQYFGPGTRLTVL.

This clone showed up just a few times. This rearrangement joins TRBV27 to TRBJ1-5; possibly TRBD1 for D (6 bases). CDR1 MNHEY and CDR2 SMNVEV come from the germline V gene (reference sequence). With 5 bases removed from V and 5 bases from J, the gap between germline ends came to 13 bases. The length of the CDR3 is 14 residues. The CDR3, as DNA: TGTGCCAGCAGTACACAGGGAGCCTATCAGCCCCAGCATTTT. It encodes CASSTQGAYQPQHF.

The chain carries TRBV19 and TRBJ2-5; weak D call: TRBD1 (6 bases). CDR1 is LNHDA and CDR2 is SQIVND in the germline V gene (reference sequence). CDR3 length: 13 residues. V was pared by 6 bases and J by 3 bases, with 11 bases between. Here the CDR3 reads CASRTTGEETQYF. The CDR3 region has the DNA TGTGCCAGTAGGACGACAGGTGAAGAGACCCAGTACTTC.

The chain carries TRBV5-1 and TRBJ2-7; 9 bases fit TRBD2. The CDR3 is made up of 15 amino acids. Germline V gene data show CDR1 as SGHRS and CDR2 as YFSETQ. The ends lost 4 bases at V and 6 bases at J; junction bases unmatched: 11. CDR3 in amino acids: CASSVTAGGPGEQYF. In DNA, the CDR3 is TGCGCCAGCAGCGTAACGGCGGGGGGGCCGGGCGAGCAGTACTTC.

The chain couples TRBV18 to TRBJ2-6, with a weak D call TRBD1 (6 bases). CDR3 size: 16 residues. Germline V CDR1 and CDR2: KGHSH, LQKENI. Trimming left V 5 bases short and J 0 bases short, with 11 bases between. CDR3 DNA sequence: TGTGCCAGCTCAGGGACATACTCCTCTGGGGCCAACGTCCTGACTTTC. Translated, it gives CASSGTYSSGANVLTF.